Shown below are 25 T cell receptor beta chains from a single sample sequenced in a study of graft-versus-host responses after intestinal transplantation. Generated by immunoSEQ multiplex PCR, the TCRdb table keeps only in-frame clones and is missing some. Among tens of thousands of clones listed, about 92% were seen once. Sequences were derived from PBMCs, sampled 98 days after intestinal transplantation. The receptors here all came from a human patient who received an intestinal transplant, so some T cells may come from the graft donor.

V is TRBV28 and J is TRBJ1-5, with TRBD1 as a possible D gene (6 bases). V was shortened by 5 bases and J by 6 bases, with 17 bases between the two germline ends. Germline assignment: CDR1 MDHEN and CDR2 SYDVKM. This CDR3 region has 15 residues. The chain's CDR3 is CASSPPEGGVQPQHF. The CDR3 coding sequence is TGTGCCAGCAGTCCCCCCGAGGGGGGCGTTCAGCCCCAGCATTTT.

The chain carries TRBV6-1 and TRBJ1-4, with TRBD1 matching 10 bases. This CDR3 spans 14 amino acids. Trimming cost V 6 bases and J 7 bases; bases outside gene matches: 5. Per germline, CDR1 MNHNS and CDR2 SASEGT. The CDR3 nucleotides are TGTGCCAGCAGGGACAGGGGGGGTGGTGAAAAACTGTTTTTT. Translated, it gives CASRDRGGGEKLFF.

The rearrangement links TRBV30 to TRBJ1-2; maybe TRBD1 (5 bases). V lost 0 bases and J lost 8, with 10 bases in between. Germline CDR1 and CDR2: GTSNPN and SVGIG (reference sequence). This CDR3 is built from 12 residues. In DNA, the CDR3 is TGTGCCTGGAGTGTGCAGGGCAACGGCTACACCTTC. This sequence encodes CAWSVQGNGYTF.

The chain has TRBV2 and TRBJ2-3, with 8 bases that match TRBD1. Per the germline V gene, CDR1 is SNHLY and CDR2 is FYNNEI. J lost 2 bases, V lost 4 bases, and 2 bases had no gene match. This CDR3 spans 14 amino acids. The CDR3 protein is CASSGTGNTDTQYF. DNA for the CDR3: TGTGCCAGCAGTGGGACAGGGAACACAGATACGCAGTATTTT.

The gene calls are TRBV10-1 and TRBJ2-3; D tentatively reads TRBD1 or TRBD2 (5 bases each). The CDR3 runs to 17 residues. Per germline, CDR1 WNHNN and CDR2 SYGVQD (reference sequence). With 3 bases removed from V and 3 bases from J, the gap between germline ends came to 19 bases. DNA for the CDR3: TGCGCCAGCAGTGATACCCTCGGGACGGAGCCAACAGATACGCAGTATTTT. This sequence encodes CASSDTLGTEPTDTQYF.

The chain links TRBV7-3 to TRBJ2-3, with D tentatively TRBD2 (6 bases). Per the germline V gene, CDR1 is SGHTA and CDR2 is FQGTGA. This CDR3 region has 15 residues. V was shortened by 5 bases and J by 0 bases, with 12 bases between the two germline ends. This CDR3 reads CASSVIADSTDTQYF. The DNA for the CDR3 is TGTGCCAGCAGCGTGATAGCGGATAGCACAGATACGCAGTATTTT.

This chain connects TRBV7-2 to TRBJ2-2; weak D call: TRBD2 (6 bases). The CDR3 runs 14 residues. Germline lookup yields CDR1 SGHTA and CDR2 FQGNSA. The germline V and J ends were trimmed by 5 bases and 4 bases, with 11 bases remaining between them. CDR3 in DNA: TGTGCCAGCAGCCCCCTAGCGATCACCGGGGAGCTGTTTTTT. Protein product: CASSPLAITGELFF. The whole variable domain, remainder taken from reference TRBV7-2 and TRBJ2-2, is GAGVSQSPSNKVTEKGKDVELRCDPISGHTALYWYRQSLGQGLEFLIYFQGNSAPDKSGLPSDRFSAERTGGSVSTLTIQRTQQEDSAVYLCASSPLAITGELFFGEGSRLTVL.

The genes are TRBV7-9 and TRBJ2-7, with 7 bases lining up with TRBD2. V lost 5 bases to trimming and J lost 0 bases; unmatched junction nucleotides: 19. CDR1 is SEHNR and CDR2 is FQNEAQ in the germline V gene (reference sequence). The CDR3 totals 19 residues. CDR3 nucleotide sequence: TGTGCCAGCAGCCCCCGTATGTGGGCGGGGGTCCTCAGCTCCTACGAGCAGTACTTC. This encodes CASSPRMWAGVLSSYEQYF.

This chain uses TRBV6-1 with TRBJ1-5; D possibly corresponds to TRBD1 (5 bases). This CDR3 region has 15 residues. Per germline, CDR1 MNHNS and CDR2 SASEGT. V was cut by 3 bases and J by 6 bases, with 15 bases left in between. CDR3 region: CASSDFGGRAQPQHF. The CDR3 DNA reads as TGTGCCAGCAGTGACTTTGGCGGCAGGGCTCAGCCCCAGCATTTT.

The V call is TRBV25-1, the J call TRBJ1-5; a weak D match, TRBD1 (5 bases). Trimming left V 4 bases short and J 6 bases short, with 10 bases between. The CDR3 contains 13 residues. CDR1 MGHDK and CDR2 SYGVNS come from the germline V gene. CDR3: CASSGGTSQPQHF. The CDR3 DNA is TGTGCCAGCAGTGGAGGGACGAGTCAGCCCCAGCATTTT.

The rearrangement joins TRBV4-2 to TRBJ2-5; D is uncertain. CDR1 is LGHNA and CDR2 is YNFKEQ in the germline V gene. There are 15 residues in the CDR3. Trimming took 0 bases from V and 2 from J, leaving 10 bases between them. CDR3 nucleotides: TGTGCCAGCAGCCAAGAGGCAATTTCACAAGAGACCCAGTACTTC. Translated: CASSQEAISQETQYF.

CDR3 loop: CASSLVAVGEQFF. The CDR3 DNA is TGTGCCAGCAGCTTAGTGGCGGTCGGTGAGCAGTTCTTC. The chain combines TRBV7-3 with TRBJ2-1, with D unresolved. This CDR3 contains 13 residues. Looked up from germline, CDR1 is SGHTA and CDR2 is FQGTGA. The V and J ends lost 2 bases and 9 bases respectively, with 11 bases between them.

As DNA, the CDR3 is TGTGCCAGCAGCCCTCTAGCGGGAGCCCCTGACGAGCAGTACTTC. Translation: CASSPLAGAPDEQYF. The V and J genes are TRBV6-6 and TRBJ2-7, with 10 bases matching TRBD2. The V gene end was trimmed by 6 bases and the J gene end by 5 bases; junction bases not matched to a gene: 10. This CDR3 is 15 amino acids long. Germline-derived CDR1 and CDR2 are MNHNY and SVGAGI (reference sequence).

The gene calls are TRBV19 and TRBJ2-3; 7 positions match TRBD2. The CDR3 runs to 14 residues. The germline gives CDR1 LNHDA, CDR2 SQIVND (reference sequence). J lost 8 bases, V lost 0 bases, and 5 bases had no gene match. Here the CDR3 reads CASSIDRLAPTQYF. CDR3 DNA sequence: TGTGCCAGTAGTATAGATCGACTAGCCCCTACGCAGTATTTT.

The V gene is TRBV29-1, the J gene TRBJ1-4; 7 bases are shared with TRBD1. This CDR3 has 14 residues. Unmatched junction bases numbered 12, after V lost 7 bases and J lost 7 bases. Germline CDR1 SQVTM, CDR2 ANQGSEA. The CDR3: CSAQGGAGSEKLFF. CDR3 DNA sequence: TGCAGCGCCCAGGGGGGGGCGGGAAGTGAAAAACTGTTTTTT.

The chain is built from TRBV5-1 and TRBJ1-5, with TRBD1 matching over 8 bases. Trimming removed 3 bases from V and 6 bases from J; junction bases left unmatched: 8. In germline, CDR1 is SGHRS, CDR2 YFSETQ. CDR3 size: 15 residues. CDR3 in DNA: TGCGCCAGCAGCTCCGGACAGGGAGGGGGTCAGCCCCAGCATTTT. It encodes CASSSGQGGGQPQHF.

This clone was observed once. The chain uses TRBV5-5 and TRBJ2-7; D is undetermined. V lost 1 base to trimming and J lost 7 bases, with 6 bases between them. Germline assignment: CDR1 SGHKS and CDR2 YYEKEE (reference sequence). The CDR3 length is 11 residues. The CDR3 region is CASSLLGEQYF. The CDR3 bases are TGTGCCAGCAGCTTGTTGGGGGAGCAGTACTTC.

The genes are TRBV19 and TRBJ1-2; 8 positions agree with TRBD1. V trimming: 3 bases; J trimming: 8 bases; junction bases outside the gene matches: 8. Germline CDR1 is LNHDA and CDR2 is SQIVND (reference sequence). This CDR3 has 14 residues. The DNA of the CDR3 is TGTGCCAGTAGTATCCCAGGGGGCGTCAACGGCTACACCTTC. The encoded protein is CASSIPGGVNGYTF. The variable domain in full, with the rest retrieved from reference TRBV19 and TRBJ1-2, is DGGITQSPKYLFRKEGQNVTLSCEQNLNHDAMYWYRQDPGQGLRLIYYSQIVNDFQKGDIAEGYSVSREKKESFPLTVTSAQKNPTAFYLCASSIPGGVNGYTFGSGTRLTVV.

This clone was found once. One junction end does not reproduce the germline sequence, and a read error may be involved. The rearrangement joins TRBV11-2 to TRBJ2-7; D is undetermined. Looked up from germline, CDR1 is SGHAT and CDR2 is FQNNGV. This CDR3 has 13 residues. The CDR3 coding sequence is TGTGCCAGCAGCTTAGTACCGACCAACGAGCGGTACTTC. It translates to CASSLVPTNERYF.

V gene TRBV4-1 combines with J gene TRBJ1-1; a possible D gene is TRBD1 (6 bases). The CDR3 covers 15 residues. V was trimmed by 4 bases and J by 2 bases, leaving 14 bases between them. The germline CDR1 and CDR2 sequences are MGHRA and YSYEKL. DNA for the CDR3: TGCGCCAGCAGCCGGCCCGGGACACAAAACACTGAAGCTTTCTTT. Translating gives CASSRPGTQNTEAFF.

The CDR3 nucleotides are TGTGCCAGCAAGACCGGGACTAGCTCGACAGATACGCAGTATTTT. Translating gives CASKTGTSSTDTQYF. This chain links TRBV2 with TRBJ2-3; 9 bases agree with TRBD2. V lost 7 bases to trimming and J lost 3 bases; unmatched junction nucleotides: 8. There are 15 residues in the CDR3. Germline-derived CDR1 and CDR2 are SNHLY and FYNNEI.

This clone was counted only a few times. This sequence joins TRBV7-3 and TRBJ2-3, with TRBD2 as a possible D gene (6 bases). In germline, CDR1 is SGHTA, CDR2 FQGTGA. The CDR3 is made up of 18 amino acids. Trimming took off 5 bases at V and 0 bases at J, with 21 bases between the two ends. The CDR3 DNA is TGTGCCAGCAGCCCAATAGGAGGGGCTTCATCTAGCACAGATACGCAGTATTTT. Translated, it gives CASSPIGGASSSTDTQYF.

This chain joins TRBV5-1 and TRBJ2-2; 7 bases are shared with TRBD2. CDR1 SGHRS and CDR2 YFSETQ come from the germline V gene. The CDR3 loop spans 15 amino acids. Germline trimming cut 1 base from V and 4 bases from J; bases unmatched to any gene: 4. CDR3 in DNA: TGCGCCAGCAGCTTGAGAGGGGAGGGCACCGGGGAGCTGTTTTTT. Translated, it gives CASSLRGEGTGELFF.

This clone appeared once. V usage is TRBV7-9 and J usage is TRBJ1-2; 9 bases line up with TRBD1. Germline values: CDR1 SEHNR, CDR2 FQNEAQ (reference sequence). The CDR3 is 15 residues long. V lost 5 bases and J lost 3; bases outside the gene matches: 7. The CDR3: CASSQGTGRDYGYTF. The DNA of the CDR3 is TGTGCCAGCAGCCAGGGGACAGGGAGGGACTATGGCTACACCTTC.

The chain has TRBV27 and TRBJ2-3; 13 bases are a match to TRBD2. Germline V gives CDR1 MNHEY, CDR2 SMNVEV (reference sequence). The CDR3 spans 17 residues. V trimming: 4 bases; J trimming: 4 bases; junction bases outside the gene matches: 8. The CDR3: CASSYLGLAGVADTQYF. The DNA of the CDR3 is TGTGCCAGCAGTTACCTCGGACTAGCGGGAGTGGCAGATACGCAGTATTTT.